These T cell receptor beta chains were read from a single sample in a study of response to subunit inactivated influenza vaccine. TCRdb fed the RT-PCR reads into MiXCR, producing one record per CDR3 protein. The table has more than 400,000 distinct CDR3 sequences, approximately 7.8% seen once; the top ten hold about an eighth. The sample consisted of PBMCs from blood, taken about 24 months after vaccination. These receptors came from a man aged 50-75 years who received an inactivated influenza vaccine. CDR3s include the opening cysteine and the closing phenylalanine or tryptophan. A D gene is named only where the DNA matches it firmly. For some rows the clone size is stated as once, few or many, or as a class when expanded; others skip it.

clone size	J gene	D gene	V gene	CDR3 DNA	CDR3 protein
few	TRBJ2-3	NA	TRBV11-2	TGTGCCAGCAGCTTAGGGAGCAGCGCAGATACGCAGTATTTT	CASSLGSSADTQYF
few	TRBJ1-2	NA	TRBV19	TGTGCCAGTAGTCCTGGTCCGGGAGTCTATGGCTACACCTTC	CASSPGPGVYGYTF
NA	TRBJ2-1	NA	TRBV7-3	TGTGCCAGCAGCTTAGGTGGAGGGCTTGAGCAGTTCTTC	CASSLGGGLEQFF
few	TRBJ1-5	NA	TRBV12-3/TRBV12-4	TGTGCCAGCAGCTCCGGGGGCATGGTGGGGCAGCCCCAGCATTTT	CASSSGGMVGQPQHF
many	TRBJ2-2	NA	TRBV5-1	TGCGCCAGCAGGTTCGGGGCTAGCGCTCCCGGGGAGCTGTTTTTT	CASRFGASAPGELFF
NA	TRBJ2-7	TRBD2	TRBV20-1	TGCAGTGCTAGAGATCCGAGCGGGAGTCGGTACGAGCAGTACTTC	CSARDPSGSRYEQYF
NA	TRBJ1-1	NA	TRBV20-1	TGCAGTGCTAGAGTCAGGGTGCCCCACACTGAAGCTTTCTTT	CSARVRVPHTEAFF
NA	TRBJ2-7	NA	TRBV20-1	TGCAGTGCTAGGGGGCGGAGCTCCTACGAGCAGTACTTC	CSARGRSSYEQYF
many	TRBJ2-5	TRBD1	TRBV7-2	TGTGCCAGCAGCTTTTACAGGGGAGAGACCCAGTACTTC	CASSFYRGETQYF
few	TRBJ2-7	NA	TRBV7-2	TGTGCCAGCAGCTCGCAGACTGGGCACGAGCAGTACTTC	CASSSQTGHEQYF
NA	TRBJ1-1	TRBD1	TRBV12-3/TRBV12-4	TGTGCCAGCAGTTATAGGGAGGGGGCGGGGAAAGCTTTCTTT	CASSYREGAGKAFF
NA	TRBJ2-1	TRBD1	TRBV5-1	TGCGCCAGCAGCATTGGGACAGGTCCGGGCTCCTACAATGAGCAGTTCTTC	CASSIGTGPGSYNEQFF
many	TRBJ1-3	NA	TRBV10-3	TGTGCCATCAGTCGCGGGAAGGGAAACTCTGGAAACACCATATATTTT	CAISRGKGNSGNTIYF
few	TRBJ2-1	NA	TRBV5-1	TGCGCCAGCACGATTCAGGGTCGGGATCTCCTTAATGAGCAGTTCTTC	CASTIQGRDLLNEQFF
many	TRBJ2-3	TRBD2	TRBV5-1	TGCGCCAGCAGATCTCAGCGGGGGGGCGGCACAGATACGCAGTATTTT	CASRSQRGGGTDTQYF
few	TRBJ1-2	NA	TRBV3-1	TGTGCCAGCAGCCAAGATCTTGCGACATCCCTCTATGGCTACACCTTC	CASSQDLATSLYGYTF
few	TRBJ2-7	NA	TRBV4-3	TGCGCCAGCAGCCAAGATTACCAGACTTCGGCCTACGAGCAGTACTTC	CASSQDYQTSAYEQYF
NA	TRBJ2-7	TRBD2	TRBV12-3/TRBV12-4	TGTGCCAGCACCCCGTCGACTAGCGGGACCTACGAGCAGTACTTC	CASTPSTSGTYEQYF
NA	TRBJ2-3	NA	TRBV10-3	TGTGCCATCAGTGACTCCCCGGAGTATACGCAGTATTTT	CAISDSPEYTQYF
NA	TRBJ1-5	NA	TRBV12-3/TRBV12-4	TGTGCCAGCAGCGCCGGACAGATCAATCAGCCCCAGCATTTT	CASSAGQINQPQHF
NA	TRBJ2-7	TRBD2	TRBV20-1	TGCAGTGCCCGGCGGGGGGACTACGAGCAGTACTTC	CSARRGDYEQYF
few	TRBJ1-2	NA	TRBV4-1	TGCGCCAGCAGCCAACAGGGGCACTATGGCTACACCTTC	CASSQQGHYGYTF
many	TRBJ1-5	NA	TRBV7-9	TGTGCCAGCAGCTTCGGCAGGGGTTGGAATCAGCCCCAGCATTTT	CASSFGRGWNQPQHF
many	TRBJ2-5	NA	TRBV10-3	TGTGCCATCAGCGAGACGGTGGGGGAGACCCAGTACTTC	CAISETVGETQYF
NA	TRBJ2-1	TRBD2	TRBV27	TGTGCCAGCAGTTCCCGAAAAACTAGCGGGAACTACAATGAGCAGTTCTTC	CASSSRKTSGNYNEQFF
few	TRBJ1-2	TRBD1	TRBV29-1	TGCAGCGTTGAAGCGGGGGGACAGTTCTCTGGCTACACCTTC	CSVEAGGQFSGYTF